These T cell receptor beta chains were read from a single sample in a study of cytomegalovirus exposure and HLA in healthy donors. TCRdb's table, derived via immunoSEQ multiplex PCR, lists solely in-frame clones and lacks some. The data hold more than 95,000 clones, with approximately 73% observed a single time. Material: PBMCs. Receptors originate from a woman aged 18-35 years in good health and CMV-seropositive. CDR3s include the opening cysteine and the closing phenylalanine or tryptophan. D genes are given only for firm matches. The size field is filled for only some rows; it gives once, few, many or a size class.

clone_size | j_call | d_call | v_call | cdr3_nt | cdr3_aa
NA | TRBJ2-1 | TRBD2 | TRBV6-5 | TGTGCCAGCAGTGGGGCGGGAGGGTACAATGAGCAGTTCTTC | CASSGAGGYNEQFF
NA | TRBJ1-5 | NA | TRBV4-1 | TGCGCCAGCAGCCAAGGTGAGTGGACAATTCCTAGGGGCAATCAGCCCCAGCATTTT | CASSQGEWTIPRGNQPQHF
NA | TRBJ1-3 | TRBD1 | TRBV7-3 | TGTGCCAGCAGCTTTTCCCAGGGGGCTTCTGGAAACACCATATATTTT | CASSFSQGASGNTIYF
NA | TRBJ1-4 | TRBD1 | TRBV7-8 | TGTGCCAGCAGCTTAGACAGGACAGGGCAGAGGGAAAAACTGTTTTTT | CASSLDRTGQREKLFF
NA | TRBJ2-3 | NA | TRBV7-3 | TGTGCCAGCAGCTTACAAGCGGGCGCAGATACGCAGTATTTT | CASSLQAGADTQYF
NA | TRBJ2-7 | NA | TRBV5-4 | TGTGCCAGCAGCTTTTGGGGGAGGCCCTACGAGCAGTACTTC | CASSFWGRPYEQYF
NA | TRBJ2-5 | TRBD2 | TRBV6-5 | TGTGCCAGCAGTTACGGGGGGGGCCAAGAGACCCAGTACTTC | CASSYGGGQETQYF
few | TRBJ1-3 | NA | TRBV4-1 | TGCGCCAGCACCCCTGGCCCCGGGTACTCTGGAAACACCATATATTTT | CASTPGPGYSGNTIYF
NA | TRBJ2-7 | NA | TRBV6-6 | TGTGCCAGCAGGCGCGCCCGGTCCCAGGATGTTGGTTTC | CASRRARSQDVGF
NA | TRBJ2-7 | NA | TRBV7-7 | TGTGCCAGCAGCTTAGAAAGGGAGACTAGGCAGTACTTC | CASSLERETRQYF
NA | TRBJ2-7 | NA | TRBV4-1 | TGCGCCAGCAGCCCCCTGGCGGGTCAAGCCTACGAGCAGTACTTC | CASSPLAGQAYEQYF
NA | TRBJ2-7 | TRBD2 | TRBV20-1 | TGCAGTGCTAAAGCGGGGTACGAGCAGTACTTC | CSAKAGYEQYF
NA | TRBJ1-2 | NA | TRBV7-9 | TGTGCCAGCAGCTTAGCTGGGGACTATAACTATGGCTACACCTTC | CASSLAGDYNYGYTF
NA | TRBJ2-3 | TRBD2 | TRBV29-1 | TGCAGCGTTGAACCATCGCGGGGGACTAGCACAGATACGCAGTATTTT | CSVEPSRGTSTDTQYF